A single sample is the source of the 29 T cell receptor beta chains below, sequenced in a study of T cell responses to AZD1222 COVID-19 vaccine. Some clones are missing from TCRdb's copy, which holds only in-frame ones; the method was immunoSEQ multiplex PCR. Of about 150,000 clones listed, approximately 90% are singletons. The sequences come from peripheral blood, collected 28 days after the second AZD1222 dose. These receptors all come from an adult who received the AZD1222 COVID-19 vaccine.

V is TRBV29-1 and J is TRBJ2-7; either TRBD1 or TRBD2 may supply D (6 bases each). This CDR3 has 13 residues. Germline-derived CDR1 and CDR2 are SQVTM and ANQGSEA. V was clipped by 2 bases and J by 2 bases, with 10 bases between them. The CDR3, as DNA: TGCAGCGTTGAACGGGGGCGTCCCTACGAGCAGTACTTC. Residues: CSVERGRPYEQYF.

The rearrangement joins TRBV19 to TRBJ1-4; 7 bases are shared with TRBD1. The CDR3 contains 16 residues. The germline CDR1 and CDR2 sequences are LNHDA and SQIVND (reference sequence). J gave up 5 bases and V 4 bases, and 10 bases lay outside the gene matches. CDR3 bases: TGTGCCAGTAGTACCGTAGGACAGGCTACGAATGAAAAACTGTTTTTT. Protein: CASSTVGQATNEKLFF. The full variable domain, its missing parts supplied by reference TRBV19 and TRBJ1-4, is DGGITQSPKYLFRKEGQNVTLSCEQNLNHDAMYWYRQDPGQGLRLIYYSQIVNDFQKGDIAEGYSVSREKKESFPLTVTSAQKNPTAFYLCASSTVGQATNEKLFFGSGTQLSVL.

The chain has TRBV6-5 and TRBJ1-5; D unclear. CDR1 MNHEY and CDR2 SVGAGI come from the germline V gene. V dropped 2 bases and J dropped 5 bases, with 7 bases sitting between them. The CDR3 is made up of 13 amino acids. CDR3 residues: CASSYGGYQPQHF. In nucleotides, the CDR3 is TGTGCCAGCAGTTACGGAGGGTATCAGCCCCAGCATTTT.

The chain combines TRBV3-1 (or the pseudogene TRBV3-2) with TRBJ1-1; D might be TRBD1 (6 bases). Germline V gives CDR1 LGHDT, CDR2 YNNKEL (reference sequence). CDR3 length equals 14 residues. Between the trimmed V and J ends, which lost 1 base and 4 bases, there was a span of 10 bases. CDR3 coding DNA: TGTGCCAGCAGCCAAGGTAGGGGGGTCACTGAAGCTTTCTTT. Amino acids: CASSQGRGVTEAFF.

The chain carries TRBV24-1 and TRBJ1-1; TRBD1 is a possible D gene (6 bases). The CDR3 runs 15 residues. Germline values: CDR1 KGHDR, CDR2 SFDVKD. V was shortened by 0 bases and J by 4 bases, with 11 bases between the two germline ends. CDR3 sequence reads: CATSDLPGAATEAFF. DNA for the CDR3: TGTGCCACCAGTGATTTGCCAGGGGCGGCCACTGAAGCTTTCTTT.

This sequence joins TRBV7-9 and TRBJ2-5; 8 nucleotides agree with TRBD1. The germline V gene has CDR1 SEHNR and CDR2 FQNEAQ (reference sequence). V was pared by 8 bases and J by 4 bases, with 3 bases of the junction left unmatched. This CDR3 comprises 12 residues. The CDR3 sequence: CASQGARETQYF. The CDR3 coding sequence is TGTGCCAGCCAGGGGGCGCGAGAGACCCAGTACTTC.

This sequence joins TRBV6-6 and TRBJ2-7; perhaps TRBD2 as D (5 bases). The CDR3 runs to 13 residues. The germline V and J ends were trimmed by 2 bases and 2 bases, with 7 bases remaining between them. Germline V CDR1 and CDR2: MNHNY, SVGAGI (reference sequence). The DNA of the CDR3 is TGTGCCAGCAGTTACGAGGGTACCTACGAGCAGTACTTC. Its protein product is CASSYEGTYEQYF.

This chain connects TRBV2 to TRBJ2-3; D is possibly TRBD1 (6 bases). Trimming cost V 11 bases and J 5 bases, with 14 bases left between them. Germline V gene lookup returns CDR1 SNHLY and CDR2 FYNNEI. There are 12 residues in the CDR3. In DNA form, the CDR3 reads TGTGCCGGAGATAGGGGGTTAGATACGCAGTATTTT. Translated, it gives CAGDRGLDTQYF.

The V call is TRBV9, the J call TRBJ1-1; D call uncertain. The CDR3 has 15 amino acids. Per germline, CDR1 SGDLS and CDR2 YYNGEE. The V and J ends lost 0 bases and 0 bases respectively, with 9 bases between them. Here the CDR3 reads CASSVDGRLNTEAFF. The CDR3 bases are TGTGCCAGCAGCGTAGACGGACGGCTGAACACTGAAGCTTTCTTT.

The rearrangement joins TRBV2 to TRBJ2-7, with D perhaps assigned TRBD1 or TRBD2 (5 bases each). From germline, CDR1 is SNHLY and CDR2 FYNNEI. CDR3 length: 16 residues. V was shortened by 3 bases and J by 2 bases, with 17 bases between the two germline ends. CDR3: CASSDVSGRITYEQYF. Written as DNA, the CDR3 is TGTGCCAGCAGTGATGTCTCGGGACGGATTACCTACGAGCAGTACTTC.

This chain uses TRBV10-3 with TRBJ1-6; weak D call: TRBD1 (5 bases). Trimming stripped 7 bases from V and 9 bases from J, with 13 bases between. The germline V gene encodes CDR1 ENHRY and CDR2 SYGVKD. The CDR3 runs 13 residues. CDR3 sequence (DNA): TGTGCCATCACGACTGGCGGGACTTCACCCCTCCACTTT. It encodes CAITTGGTSPLHF.

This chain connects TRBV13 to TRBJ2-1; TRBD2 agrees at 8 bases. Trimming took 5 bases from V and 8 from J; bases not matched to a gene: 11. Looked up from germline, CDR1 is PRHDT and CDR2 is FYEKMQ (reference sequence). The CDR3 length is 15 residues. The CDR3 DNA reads TGTGCCAGCAGCAACCAGCGGGAGCCTGGGGATGAGCAGTTCTTC. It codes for CASSNQREPGDEQFF.

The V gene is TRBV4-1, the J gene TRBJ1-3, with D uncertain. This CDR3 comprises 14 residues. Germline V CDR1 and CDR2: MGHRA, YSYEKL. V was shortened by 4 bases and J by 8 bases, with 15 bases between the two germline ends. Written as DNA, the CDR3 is TGCGCCAGCAGCCCTTGGACGGCGGAGGACACCATATATTTT. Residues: CASSPWTAEDTIYF.

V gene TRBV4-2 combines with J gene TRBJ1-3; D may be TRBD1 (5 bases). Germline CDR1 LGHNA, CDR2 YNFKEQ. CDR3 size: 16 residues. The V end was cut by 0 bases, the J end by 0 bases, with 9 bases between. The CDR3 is CASSQDSDSSGNTIYF. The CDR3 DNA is TGTGCCAGCAGCCAAGATAGCGACAGCTCTGGAAACACCATATATTTT.

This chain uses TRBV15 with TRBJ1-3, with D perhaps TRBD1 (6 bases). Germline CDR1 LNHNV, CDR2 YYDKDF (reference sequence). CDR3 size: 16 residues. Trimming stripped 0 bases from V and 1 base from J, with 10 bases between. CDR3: CATSREQGLSGNTIYF. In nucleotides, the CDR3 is TGTGCCACCAGCAGAGAACAGGGACTATCTGGAAACACCATATATTTT.

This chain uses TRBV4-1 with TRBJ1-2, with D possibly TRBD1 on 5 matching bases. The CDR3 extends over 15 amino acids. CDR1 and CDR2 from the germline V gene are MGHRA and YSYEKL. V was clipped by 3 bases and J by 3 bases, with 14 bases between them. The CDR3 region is CASSHTPGTDYGYTF. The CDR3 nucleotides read TGCGCCAGCAGCCACACACCCGGGACGGACTATGGCTACACCTTC.

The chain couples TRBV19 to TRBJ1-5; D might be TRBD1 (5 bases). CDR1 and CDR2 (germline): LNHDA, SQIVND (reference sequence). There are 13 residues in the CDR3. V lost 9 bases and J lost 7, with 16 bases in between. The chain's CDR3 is CASHGGFGQPQHF. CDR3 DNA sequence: TGTGCCAGCCATGGGGGGTTCGGACAGCCCCAGCATTTT.

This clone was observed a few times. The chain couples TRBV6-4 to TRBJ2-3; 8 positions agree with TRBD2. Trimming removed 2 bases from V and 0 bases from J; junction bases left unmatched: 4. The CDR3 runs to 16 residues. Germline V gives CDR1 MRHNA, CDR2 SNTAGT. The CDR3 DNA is TGTGCCAGCAGTGACACGCCGGGAGGGAGCACAGATACGCAGTATTTT. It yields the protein CASSDTPGGSTDTQYF.

The CDR3 loop reads CASSLAPTGRGNQPQHF. The CDR3 region has the DNA TGTGCCAGCAGCTTGGCCCCCACCGGAAGGGGCAATCAGCCCCAGCATTTT. This rearrangement joins TRBV11-3 to TRBJ1-5; D remains unclear. Trimming took 3 bases from V and 2 from J, leaving 17 bases between them. Germline loops: CDR1 SGHNT, CDR2 YENEEA. The CDR3 has 17 amino acids.

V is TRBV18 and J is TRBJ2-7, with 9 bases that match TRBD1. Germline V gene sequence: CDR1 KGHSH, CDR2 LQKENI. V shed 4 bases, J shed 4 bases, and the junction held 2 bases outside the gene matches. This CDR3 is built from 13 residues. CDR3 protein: CASSLDRGYEQYF. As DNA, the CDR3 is TGTGCCAGCTCACTCGACAGGGGGTACGAGCAGTACTTC.

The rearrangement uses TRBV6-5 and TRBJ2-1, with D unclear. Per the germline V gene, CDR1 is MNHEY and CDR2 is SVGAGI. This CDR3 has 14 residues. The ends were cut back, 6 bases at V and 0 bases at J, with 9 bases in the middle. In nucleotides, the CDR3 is TGTGCCAGCAGGCCCGTGGCCTCCTACAATGAGCAGTTCTTC. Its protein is CASRPVASYNEQFF.

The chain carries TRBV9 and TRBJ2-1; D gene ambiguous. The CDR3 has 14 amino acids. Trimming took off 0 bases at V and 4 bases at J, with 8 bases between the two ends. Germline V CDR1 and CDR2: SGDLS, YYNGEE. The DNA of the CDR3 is TGTGCCAGCAGCGTAGCTACCAGGTACAATGAGCAGTTCTTC. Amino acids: CASSVATRYNEQFF.

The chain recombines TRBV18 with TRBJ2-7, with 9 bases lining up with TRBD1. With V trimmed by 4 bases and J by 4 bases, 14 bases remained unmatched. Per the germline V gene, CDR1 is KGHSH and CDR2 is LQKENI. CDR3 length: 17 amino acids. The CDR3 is CASSQGQGSFVAYEQYF. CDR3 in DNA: TGTGCCAGCTCACAGGGACAGGGTTCATTTGTTGCTTACGAGCAGTACTTC.

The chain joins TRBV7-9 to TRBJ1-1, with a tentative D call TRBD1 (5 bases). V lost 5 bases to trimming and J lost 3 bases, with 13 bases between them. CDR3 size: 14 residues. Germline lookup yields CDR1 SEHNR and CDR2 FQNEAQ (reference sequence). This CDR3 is CASSPRQFDTEAFF. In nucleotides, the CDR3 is TGTGCCAGCAGCCCCAGACAGTTTGACACTGAAGCTTTCTTT. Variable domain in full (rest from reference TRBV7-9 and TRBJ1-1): DTGVSQNPRHKITKRGQNVTFRCDPISEHNRLYWYRQTLGQGPEFLTYFQNEAQLEKSRLLSDRFSAERPKGSFSTLEIQRTEQGDSAMYLCASSPRQFDTEAFFGQGTRLTVV.

CDR3 coding DNA: TGTGCCAGCAGCTTAGCGCAGTACCAAGAGACCCAGTACTTC. Translation: CASSLAQYQETQYF. J is TRBJ2-5 and V is TRBV7-9, with unresolved D. V shed 0 bases and J shed 0 bases, with 5 bases lying between them. The CDR3 spans 14 residues. Germline V gives CDR1 SEHNR, CDR2 FQNEAQ (reference sequence).

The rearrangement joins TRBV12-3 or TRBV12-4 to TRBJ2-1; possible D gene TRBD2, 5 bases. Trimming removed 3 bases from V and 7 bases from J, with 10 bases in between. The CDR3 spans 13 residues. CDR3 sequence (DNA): TGTGCCAGCAGTTTGTGGGGAGCGAATGAGCAGTTCTTC. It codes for CASSLWGANEQFF.

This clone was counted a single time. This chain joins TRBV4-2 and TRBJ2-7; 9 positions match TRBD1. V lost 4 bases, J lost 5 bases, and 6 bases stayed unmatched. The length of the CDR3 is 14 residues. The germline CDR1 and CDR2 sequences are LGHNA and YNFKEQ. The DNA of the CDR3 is TGTGCCAGCAGCCTTGTTCGGGACAGGGACGAGCAGTACTTC. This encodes CASSLVRDRDEQYF.

CDR3 sequence: CASSTILRDRGDYGYTF. The CDR3 DNA is TGTGCCAGTAGTACGATTCTCCGGGACAGGGGAGACTATGGCTACACCTTC. This chain links TRBV19 with TRBJ1-2, with 10 bases lining up with TRBD1. The V and J ends lost 4 bases and 3 bases, in that order; junction bases with no gene match: 11. Germline V gene lookup returns CDR1 LNHDA and CDR2 SQIVND (reference sequence). This CDR3 has 17 amino acids.

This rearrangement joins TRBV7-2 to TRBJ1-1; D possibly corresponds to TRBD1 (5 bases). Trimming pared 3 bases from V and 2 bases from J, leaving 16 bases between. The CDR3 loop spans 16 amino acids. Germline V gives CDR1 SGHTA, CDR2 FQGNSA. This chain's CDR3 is CASSFRGGRVNTEAFF. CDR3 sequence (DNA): TGTGCCAGCAGCTTCCGAGGAGGCAGGGTAAACACTGAAGCTTTCTTT. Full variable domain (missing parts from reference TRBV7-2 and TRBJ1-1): GAGVSQSPSNKVTEKGKDVELRCDPISGHTALYWYRQSLGQGLEFLIYFQGNSAPDKSGLPSDRFSAERTGGSVSTLTIQRTQQEDSAVYLCASSFRGGRVNTEAFFGQGTRLTVV.